This T cell receptor (beta chain) originates from a study of technical replicates of blood from a handful of donors. TCRdb's copy holds only in-frame clones and misses some; the assay was immunoSEQ multiplex PCR. The profile shows tens of thousands of clones, 95% to 98% of them singletons. Germline-derived CDR1 and CDR2 are LNHDA and SQIVND (reference sequence). Germline trimming cut 7 bases from V and 5 bases from J; bases unmatched to any gene: 8. The CDR3 has 13 amino acids. V and J are TRBV19 and TRBJ2-7, with 7 bases that match TRBD1. The sequenced sample was T cells isolated from PBMCs. This sequence originates from a human donor in good health. The CDR3 sequence is CASKRDSDNEQYF. The CDR3 DNA follows: TGTGCCAGTAAGAGGGACAGCGACAACGAGCAGTACTTC.